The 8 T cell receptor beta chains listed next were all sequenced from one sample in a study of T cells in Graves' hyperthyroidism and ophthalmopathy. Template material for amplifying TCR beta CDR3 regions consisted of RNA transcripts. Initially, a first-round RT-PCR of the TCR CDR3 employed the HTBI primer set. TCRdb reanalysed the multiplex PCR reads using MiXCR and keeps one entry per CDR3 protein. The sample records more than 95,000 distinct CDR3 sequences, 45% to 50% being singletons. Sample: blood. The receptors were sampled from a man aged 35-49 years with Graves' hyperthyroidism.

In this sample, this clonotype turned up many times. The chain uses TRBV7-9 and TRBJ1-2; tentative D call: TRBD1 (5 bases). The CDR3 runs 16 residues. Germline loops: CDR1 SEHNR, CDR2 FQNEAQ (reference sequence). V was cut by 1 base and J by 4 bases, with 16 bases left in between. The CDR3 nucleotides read TGTGCCAGCAGCTTAGGTGGGGGGGAATCCCGCTATGGCTACACCTTC. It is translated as CASSLGGGESRYGYTF.

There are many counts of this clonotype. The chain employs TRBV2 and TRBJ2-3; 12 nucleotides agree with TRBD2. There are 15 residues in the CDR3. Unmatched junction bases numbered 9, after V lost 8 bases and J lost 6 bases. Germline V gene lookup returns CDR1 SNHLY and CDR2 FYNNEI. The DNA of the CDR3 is TGTGCCAGCTCGAGACTAGCGGGAGAGGTGGATACGCAGTATTTT. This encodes CASSRLAGEVDTQYF.

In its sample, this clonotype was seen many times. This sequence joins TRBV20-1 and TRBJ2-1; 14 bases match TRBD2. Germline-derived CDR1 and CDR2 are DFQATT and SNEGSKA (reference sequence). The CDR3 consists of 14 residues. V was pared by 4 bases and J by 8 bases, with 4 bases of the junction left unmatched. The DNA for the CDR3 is TGCAGTGCTATTCGGACTAGCGGGGGGCATGAGCAGTTCTTC. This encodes CSAIRTSGGHEQFF.

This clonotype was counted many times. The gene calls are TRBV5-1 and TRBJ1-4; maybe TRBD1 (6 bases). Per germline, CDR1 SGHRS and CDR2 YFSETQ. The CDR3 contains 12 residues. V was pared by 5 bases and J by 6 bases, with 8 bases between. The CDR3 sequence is CASREGDEKLFF. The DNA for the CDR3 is TGCGCCAGCAGGGAGGGGGATGAAAAACTGTTTTTT.

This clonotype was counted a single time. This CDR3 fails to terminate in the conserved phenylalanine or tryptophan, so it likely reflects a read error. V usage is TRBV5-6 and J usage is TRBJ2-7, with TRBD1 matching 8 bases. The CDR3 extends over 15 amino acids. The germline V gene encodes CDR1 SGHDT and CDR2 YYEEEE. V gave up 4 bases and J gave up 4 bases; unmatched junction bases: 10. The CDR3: CASSLGQGAPYEQYC. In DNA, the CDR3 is TGTGCCAGCAGCCTCGGACAGGGAGCTCCTTACGAGCAGTACTGC.

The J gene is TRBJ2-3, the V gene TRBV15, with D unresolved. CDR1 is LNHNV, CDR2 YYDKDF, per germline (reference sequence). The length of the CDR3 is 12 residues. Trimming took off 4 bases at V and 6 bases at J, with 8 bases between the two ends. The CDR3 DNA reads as TGTGCCACCAGCACTCAAGGGGATACGCAGTATTTT. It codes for CATSTQGDTQYF.

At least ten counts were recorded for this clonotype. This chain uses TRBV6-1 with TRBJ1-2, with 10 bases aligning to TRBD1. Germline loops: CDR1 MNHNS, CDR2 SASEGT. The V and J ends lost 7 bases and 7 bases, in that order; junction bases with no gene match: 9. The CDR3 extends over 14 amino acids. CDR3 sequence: CASNMGQGLGGYTF. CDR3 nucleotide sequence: TGTGCCAGCAACATGGGACAGGGGCTCGGTGGCTACACCTTC.

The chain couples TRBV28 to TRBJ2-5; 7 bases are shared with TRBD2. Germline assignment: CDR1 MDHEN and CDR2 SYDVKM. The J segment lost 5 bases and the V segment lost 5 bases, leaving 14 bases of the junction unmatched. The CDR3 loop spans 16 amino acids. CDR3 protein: CASSEFLGRERETQYF. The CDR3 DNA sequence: TGTGCCAGCAGTGAATTCCTCGGGCGGGAGAGGGAGACCCAGTACTTC.